The clone carrying this T cell receptor beta chain was counted only a few times. Its antigen is undetermined. This sample was taken from a study of T-cell memory formation after mild COVID-19. Study results and limitations: Among CD4+ contracting clones, most were CM and EM, and CD8+ ones EMRA. Whereas later expanders leaned CD4+, clones contracting day 15 to 85 showed a balanced CD4/CD8 makeup.

TCRdb fed the 5' RACE reads into MiXCR, producing one record per CDR3 protein. Of some 190,000 distinct CDR3 sequences listed, roughly 18% were seen once; the top ten hold roughly 2.3%. Sequenced: PBMCs or a T cell subset sorted from them (not recorded which). The receptor was derived from an adult woman who had mild COVID-19 (a few samples of this study predate the infection). Cell type and time point are not known.

DNA for the CDR3: TGTGCCAGCAGCGGAGGGACTAGCCCAACACTAGTCTACGAGCAGTACTTC. It yields the protein CASSGGTSPTLVYEQYF. The chain has TRBV7-8 and TRBJ2-7; 9 bases map to TRBD2. This CDR3 region has 17 residues. Per the germline V gene, CDR1 is SGHVS and CDR2 is FQNEAQ. Unmatched junction bases numbered 14, after V lost 5 bases and J lost 3 bases.